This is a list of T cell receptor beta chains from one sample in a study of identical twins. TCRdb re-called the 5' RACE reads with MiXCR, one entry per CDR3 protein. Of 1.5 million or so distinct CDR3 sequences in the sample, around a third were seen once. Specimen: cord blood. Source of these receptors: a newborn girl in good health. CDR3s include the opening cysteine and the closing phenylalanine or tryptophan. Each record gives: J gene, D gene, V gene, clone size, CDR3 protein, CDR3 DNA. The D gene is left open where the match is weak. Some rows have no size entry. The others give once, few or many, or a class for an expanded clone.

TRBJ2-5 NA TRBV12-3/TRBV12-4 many CASMTQKTQYF TGTGCCAGCATGACGCAAAAGACCCAGTACTTC
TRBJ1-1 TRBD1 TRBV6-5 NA CASSNDRARAFF TGTGCCAGCAGCAACGACAGGGCAAGAGCTTTCTTT
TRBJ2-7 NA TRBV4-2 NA CASSERSSYNEQYF TGTGCCAGCAGCGAGCGGAGCTCCTACAATGAGCAGTACTTC
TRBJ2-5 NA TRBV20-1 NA CSAPPAVIGETQYF TGCAGTGCGCCCCCGGCAGTCATAGGGGAGACCCAGTACTTC
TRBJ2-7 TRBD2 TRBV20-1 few CSAKRDHYEQYF TGCAGTGCTAAGCGGGACCACTACGAGCAGTACTTC
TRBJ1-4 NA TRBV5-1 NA CASSLVAGGNEKLFF TGCGCCAGCAGCTTGGTAGCGGGGGGTAATGAAAAACTGTTTTTT
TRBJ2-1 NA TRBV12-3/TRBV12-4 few CASSLRRESNEQFF TGTGCCAGCAGTTTAAGACGGGAAAGCAATGAGCAGTTCTTC
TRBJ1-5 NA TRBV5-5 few CASSPGGLISNQPQHF TGTGCCAGCAGCCCTGGAGGGCTCATTAGCAATCAGCCCCAGCATTTT
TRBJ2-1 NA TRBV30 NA CAWTGGGLYNEQFF TGTGCCTGGACTGGAGGGGGGCTCTACAATGAGCAGTTCTTC
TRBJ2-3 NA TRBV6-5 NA CASSYQGCGADTQYF TGTGCCAGCAGTTATCAGGGTTGCGGGGCAGATACGCAGTATTTT
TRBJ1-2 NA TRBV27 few CASSFARASYGYTF TGTGCCAGCAGTTTCGCCCGGGCCTCCTATGGCTACACCTTC
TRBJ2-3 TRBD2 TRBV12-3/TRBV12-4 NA CASGSPLAGESTDTQYF TGTGCCAGCGGTTCGCCTCTAGCGGGAGAAAGCACAGATACGCAGTATTTT
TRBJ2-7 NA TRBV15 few CATSVGHRDEQYF TGTGCCACCAGCGTAGGACATAGGGACGAGCAGTACTTC
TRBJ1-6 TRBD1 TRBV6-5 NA CASTGTAGYPPLHF TGTGCCAGCACCGGGACAGCCGGATATCCACCCCTCCACTTT
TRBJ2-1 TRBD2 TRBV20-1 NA CSALHVAGAPYNEQFF TGCAGTGCTTTGCATGTAGCGGGAGCCCCCTACAATGAGCAGTTCTTC
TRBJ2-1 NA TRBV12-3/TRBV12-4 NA CASAGLLTYNEQFF TGTGCCAGCGCGGGACTTCTAACCTACAATGAGCAGTTCTTC
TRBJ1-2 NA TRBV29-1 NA CSVDKLGYDYTF TGCAGCGTTGATAAGTTAGGCTATGACTACACCTTC
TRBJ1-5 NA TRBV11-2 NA CASSPTGRGNQPQHF TGTGCCAGCAGCCCCACAGGGAGGGGCAATCAGCCCCAGCATTTT
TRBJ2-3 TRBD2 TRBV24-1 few CATSESGLAYTDTQYF TGTGCCACCAGTGAATCGGGACTAGCGTACACAGATACGCAGTATTTT
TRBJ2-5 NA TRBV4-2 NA CASSQDVGRETQYF TGTGCCAGCAGCCAAGATGTGGGTCGGGAGACCCAGTACTTC
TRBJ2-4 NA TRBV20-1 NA CSASRGDAKNIQYF TGCAGTGCGAGCAGGGGGGATGCCAAAAACATTCAGTACTTC
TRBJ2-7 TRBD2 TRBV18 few CASSESLGGYAYEQYF TGTGCCAGCTCAGAGTCGTTGGGGGGGTACGCCTACGAGCAGTACTTC
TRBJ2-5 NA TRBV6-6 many CASKPGQETQYF TGTGCCAGCAAACCGGGACAAGAGACCCAGTACTTC
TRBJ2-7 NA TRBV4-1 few CASSPGILGTYEQYF TGCGCCAGCAGCCCAGGGATATTGGGTACCTACGAGCAGTACTTC
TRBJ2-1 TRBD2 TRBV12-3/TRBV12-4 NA CASSRDYWLEEQFF TGTGCCAGCAGCCGGGACTACTGGCTAGAGGAGCAGTTCTTC
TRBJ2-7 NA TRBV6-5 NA CASSYSSGIPYEQYF TGTGCCAGCAGTTACTCGTCCGGGATCCCCTACGAGCAGTACTTC
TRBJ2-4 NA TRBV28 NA CASSSPDSGEQYF TGTGCCAGCAGTTCACCTGACTCGGGGGAGCAGTACTTC
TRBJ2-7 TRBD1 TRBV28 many CASSRADRAYEQYF TGTGCCAGCAGTAGAGCCGACAGGGCCTACGAGCAGTACTTC
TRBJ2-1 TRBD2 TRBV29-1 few CSVGLAGGGSYNEQFF TGCAGCGTTGGACTAGCGGGAGGGGGGTCCTACAATGAGCAGTTCTTC
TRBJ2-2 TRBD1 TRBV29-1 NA CSVGTQDRQNTGELFF TGCAGCGTTGGAACTCAGGACAGGCAAAACACCGGGGAGCTGTTTTTT
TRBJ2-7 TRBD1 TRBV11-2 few CASSLDRPGTGTYEQYF TGTGCCAGCAGCTTAGACCGGCCAGGGACAGGGACCTACGAGCAGTACTTC
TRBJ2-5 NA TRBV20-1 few CSARGTGRRKTQYF TGCAGTGCTAGGGGGACGGGCCGGCGAAAGACCCAGTACTTC
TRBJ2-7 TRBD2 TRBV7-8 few CASSLGLAGINEQYF TGTGCCAGCAGCTTAGGGCTAGCGGGAATCAACGAGCAGTACTTC
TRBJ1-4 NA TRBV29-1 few CSVLHSNEKLFF TGCAGCGTTCTGCATTCTAATGAAAAACTGTTTTTT
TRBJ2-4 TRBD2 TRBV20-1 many CSAGLAGAKNIQYF TGCAGTGCTGGACTAGCGGGAGCCAAAAACATTCAGTACTTC
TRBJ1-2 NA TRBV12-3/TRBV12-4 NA CASSFRSMLLPDSLLYGYTF TGTGCCAGCAGTTTTAGGTCTATGCTACTTCCCGACAGTCTCCTCTATGGCTACACCTTC
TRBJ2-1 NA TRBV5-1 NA CASSLVRGWDEQFF TGCGCCAGCAGCTTGGTGCGGGGATGGGATGAGCAGTTCTTC
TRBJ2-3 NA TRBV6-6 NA CAGSYQGLATDTQYF TGTGCCGGCAGTTACCAGGGGTTGGCCACAGATACGCAGTATTTT
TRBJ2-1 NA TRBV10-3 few CAISGGGTSSYNEQFF TGTGCCATCAGCGGAGGCGGGACCAGCTCCTACAATGAGCAGTTCTTC
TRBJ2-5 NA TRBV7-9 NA CASSPDSYQETQYF TGTGCCAGCAGCCCCGACAGCTACCAAGAGACCCAGTACTTC
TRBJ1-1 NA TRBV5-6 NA CASSTSGTTNTEAFF TGTGCCAGCAGCACGTCCGGGACAACGAACACTGAAGCTTTCTTT
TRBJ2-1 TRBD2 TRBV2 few CASGPTSGGLSYNEQFF TGTGCCAGCGGGCCAACTAGCGGGGGGCTTTCCTACAATGAGCAGTTCTTC
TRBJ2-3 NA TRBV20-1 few CSARDLRDPGDTQYF TGCAGTGCTAGAGACCTCCGGGACCCGGGGGATACGCAGTATTTT
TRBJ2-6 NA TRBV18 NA CASSLTSLSSGANVLTF TGTGCCAGCTCACTCACTAGCTTATCCTCTGGGGCCAACGTCCTGACTTTC